This entry describes one T cell receptor beta chain. The antigen is undetermined. This CDR3 is built from 17 residues. Trimming stripped 6 bases from V and 4 bases from J, with 24 bases between. Per the germline V gene, CDR1 is SEHNR and CDR2 is FQNEAQ (reference sequence). TCRdb keeps only in-frame clones here, not all; method: immunoSEQ multiplex PCR. The sample has 46,000 or so clones; over 75% are singletons. The sample comes from a study of memory B cells and T cells in multiple sclerosis. CFSE-dim autoproliferating and CFSE-high non-proliferating T cells from unstimulated culture were sequenced separately. Some 50 million CFSE-labeled PBMCs were cultured less than 8 days unstimulated, then replicate wells were pooled. CFSE at roughly 0.51 uM labeled the PBMCs, which were then cultured unstimulated. Overall study findings and caveats: Shared clonotype counts depended on differing compartment clone-set sizes and were normalized.

The chain is built from TRBV7-9 and TRBJ1-1; TRBD1 is a possible D gene (5 bases). This receptor was identified in a human donor with multiple sclerosis. The sample was PBMCs from blood kept in culture. This CDR3 is CASRPPTSREWGTEAFF. CDR3 bases: TGTGCCAGCAGACCTCCCACCTCCAGGGAATGGGGCACTGAAGCTTTCTTT.